This entry features one T cell receptor (beta chain) sequence. What it binds is not known. CDR1 LNHDA and CDR2 SQIVND come from the germline V gene (reference sequence). The CDR3 extends over 16 amino acids. J was trimmed by 6 bases and V by 5 bases; bases with no gene match: 12. This entry is derived from a study of cytomegalovirus exposure and HLA in healthy donors. The overall study: An earlier analysis found 100 million or so unique TCR beta sequences from about 190 million T cells.

PCR used 60 Vbeta primers and 13 Jbeta primers. Produced via immunoSEQ multiplex PCR; TCRdb's table is partial and in-frame only. The sample has some 140,000 clones; about four fifths are singletons. Study-level results: TCR beta chains numbering more than 150 were designated cytomegalovirus-associated. Reported performance of the classifier showed diagnosis of cytomegalovirus status with high specificity and sensitivity.

This TCR derives from a female donor in good health and CMV-seronegative. The chain combines TRBV19 with TRBJ1-5, with 8 nucleotides matching TRBD1. The sample was PBMCs. CDR3 sequence: CASSSPGTGLGQPQHF. The CDR3 DNA reads as TGTGCCAGTAGTTCTCCCGGGACAGGCCTCGGTCAGCCCCAGCATTTT.